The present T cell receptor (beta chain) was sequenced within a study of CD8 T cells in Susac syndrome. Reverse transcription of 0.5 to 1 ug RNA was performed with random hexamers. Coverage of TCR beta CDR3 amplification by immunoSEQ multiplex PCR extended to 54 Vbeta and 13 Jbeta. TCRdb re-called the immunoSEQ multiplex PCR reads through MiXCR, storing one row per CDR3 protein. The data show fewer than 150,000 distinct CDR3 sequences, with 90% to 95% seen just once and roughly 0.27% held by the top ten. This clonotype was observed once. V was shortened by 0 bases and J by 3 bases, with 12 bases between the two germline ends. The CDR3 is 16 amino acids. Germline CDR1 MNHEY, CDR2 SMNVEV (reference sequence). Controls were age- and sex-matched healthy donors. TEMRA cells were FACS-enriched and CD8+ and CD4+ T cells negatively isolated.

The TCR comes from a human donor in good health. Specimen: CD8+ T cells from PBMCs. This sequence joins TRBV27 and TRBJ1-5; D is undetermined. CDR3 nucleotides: TGTGCCAGCAGTTTATCGGCTAGCCTAACCAATCAGCCCCAGCATTTT. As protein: CASSLSASLTNQPQHF.